These 9 T cell receptor beta chains share one sample of origin, sequenced in a study of beta chain features in type 1 diabetes. General observations from the study: Type 1 diabetes patients showed a moderate but significant shortening of TCRB CDR3s in all four CD4+ subsets.

Antigens for these TCRs are unknown. All of the isolated RNA was reverse transcribed, so expressed TCRB transcripts were sequenced. Here immunoSEQ multiplex PCR was the method, and the copy in TCRdb shows in-frame clones only, minus some. Here the sample spans 600,000 or so clones, about 14% being singletons. The sample was naive CD4+ T cells from blood. The receptor set was obtained from a man younger than 30 with type 1 diabetes.

This chain uses TRBV6-5 with TRBJ2-7; a weak D match, TRBD1 (7 bases). The CDR3 has 15 residues. Between the trimmed V and J ends, which lost 0 bases and 6 bases, there was a span of 15 bases. Germline V gives CDR1 MNHEY, CDR2 SVGAGI. CDR3 residues: CASSYSGRGAGEQYF. In DNA, the CDR3 is TGTGCCAGCAGTTACTCGGGCAGGGGGGCAGGCGAGCAGTACTTC.

The rearrangement uses TRBV7-2 and TRBJ2-3, with a weak D call TRBD1 (5 bases). From germline, CDR1 is SGHTA and CDR2 FQGNSA. The CDR3 loop spans 14 amino acids. The V end was cut by 2 bases, the J end by 5 bases, with 11 bases between. The CDR3 DNA sequence: TGTGCCAGCAGCTTAAAGCAGGGTGAAGATACGCAGTATTTT. Amino acid sequence: CASSLKQGEDTQYF.

This clone came up a few times. The chain uses TRBV10-3 and TRBJ2-1, with TRBD2 matching 8 bases. With V trimmed by 7 bases and J by 8 bases, 10 bases remained unmatched. The length of the CDR3 is 14 residues. Germline-derived CDR1 and CDR2 are ENHRY and SYGVKD. The CDR3 coding sequence is TGTGCCATCAAAAAGTCTAGCGGGTTCGATGAGCAGTTCTTC. Its translation is CAIKKSSGFDEQFF.

The chain carries TRBV7-8 and TRBJ1-4; 7 positions agree with TRBD1. V was clipped by 5 bases and J by 8 bases; unmatched bases: 5. Germline-derived CDR1 and CDR2 are SGHVS and FQNEAQ. CDR3 length equals 13 residues. CDR3 bases: TGTGCCAGCAGCGCGCGGACAGGCGAAAAACTGTTTTTT. This sequence encodes CASSARTGEKLFF.

This clone has only a few counts. This chain links TRBV4-1 with TRBJ1-4; D is uncertain. Germline CDR1 MGHRA, CDR2 YSYEKL. The CDR3 loop spans 14 amino acids. V lost 3 bases to trimming and J lost 7 bases, with 12 bases between them. For the CDR3, the DNA is TGCGCCAGCAGCCACCTCCAGGCGGGTGAAAAACTGTTTTTT. It yields the protein CASSHLQAGEKLFF.

The chain is built from TRBV29-1 and TRBJ1-4, with D possibly matching TRBD1 (5 bases). CDR1 is SQVTM, CDR2 ANQGSEA, per germline. The CDR3 is made up of 13 amino acids. V lost 3 bases to trimming and J lost 8 bases, with 13 bases between them. In DNA, the CDR3 is TGCAGCGTTGAGGAGGGGAAAAGGGAAAAACTGTTTTTT. This codes for CSVEEGKREKLFF.

This chain uses TRBV28 with TRBJ2-1, with 8 bases that match TRBD2. Germline trimming cut 2 bases from V and 9 bases from J; bases unmatched to any gene: 12. CDR3 length: 16 amino acids. Per germline, CDR1 MDHEN and CDR2 SYDVKM. The CDR3 bases are TGTGCCAGCAGTTTAGTGGGTACTAGCGGAGCTTTTGAGCAGTTCTTC. It is translated as CASSLVGTSGAFEQFF.

This chain joins TRBV30 and TRBJ2-4; unclear D gene. In germline, CDR1 is GTSNPN, CDR2 SVGIG (reference sequence). The V gene lost 2 bases and the J gene lost 0 bases, with 5 bases spanning the gap. CDR3 length: 13 residues. CDR3 DNA: TGTGCCTGGAGTCTTGTAGCCAAAAACATTCAGTACTTC. Translating it yields CAWSLVAKNIQYF. Based on the CDR3 plus reference TRBV30 and TRBJ2-4, the full variable domain is SQTIHQWPATLVQPVGSPLSLECTVEGTSNPNLYWYRQAAGRGLQLLFYSVGIGQISSEVPQNLSASRPQDRQFILSSKKLLLSDSGFYLCAWSLVAKNIQYFGAGTRLSVL.

The chain recombines TRBV13 with TRBJ2-3, with 7 bases matching TRBD2. J lost 1 base, V lost 6 bases, and 7 bases had no gene match. This CDR3 contains 15 residues. From germline, CDR1 is PRHDT and CDR2 FYEKMQ (reference sequence). The CDR3 reads CASSPRTSRTDTQYF. DNA for the CDR3: TGTGCCAGCAGTCCTCGGACTAGTCGCACAGATACGCAGTATTTT. The whole variable domain, filled in from reference TRBV13 and TRBJ2-3, reads AAGVIQSPRHLIKEKRETATLKCYPIPRHDTVYWYQQGPGQDPQFLISFYEKMQSDKGSIPDRFSAQQFSDYHSELNMSSLELGDSALYFCASSPRTSRTDTQYFGPGTRLTVL.